A single TCR beta chain is shown here with its context. Using unique molecular identifiers, the investigators prepared the TCRbeta library. A single record per CDR3 protein comes from TCRdb applying MiXCR to the PCR reads. The table has 90,000 to 100,000 distinct CDR3 sequences, roughly a quarter seen once; the top ten hold over 20%. The data originate from a study of T-cell reconstitution after alpha-beta-depleted transplantation in children. The CDR3 is made up of 15 amino acids. Germline CDR1 and CDR2: KGHDR and SFDVKD. The germline V and J ends were trimmed by 5 bases and 6 bases, with 16 bases remaining between them.

The chain carries TRBV24-1 and TRBJ2-1; no definite D call. The clonotype comes from a boy aged 2-9 years with acute lymphoblastic leukemia, due to receive a stem cell transplant. This specimen was PBMCs, taken before TCRalphabeta/CD19-depleted stem cell transplant. The CDR3, as DNA: TGTGCCACCAGTGGCTCGGACGACCAATCCAATGAGCAGTTCTTC. Encoded protein: CATSGSDDQSNEQFF.